A single sample gave rise to the 3 T cell receptor beta chains below, sequenced in a study of T cells in localized non-small cell lung cancer. Here immunoSEQ multiplex PCR was the method, and the copy in TCRdb shows in-frame clones only, minus some. The sample lists roughly 35,000 clones; approximately 88% were seen once. This sample comprised peripheral blood, obtained before any cancer treatment. The receptors here all came from a woman between 40 and 69 years old with stage I lung adenocarcinoma.

This rearrangement joins TRBV29-1 to TRBJ2-5; D possibly corresponds to TRBD1 (6 bases). Germline CDR1 reads SQVTM; CDR2 reads ANQGSEA. V lost 1 base, J lost 5 bases, and 14 bases lay in between. This CDR3 is built from 14 residues. The CDR3 nucleotides are TGCAGCGTTGAAGCAGGGGCGGATATTGAGACCCAGTACTTC. Translated, it gives CSVEAGADIETQYF.

The genes are TRBV2 and TRBJ2-3, with 8 bases fitting TRBD2. Germline V gives CDR1 SNHLY, CDR2 FYNNEI. The trim removed 6 bases at V and 0 bases at J, leaving 8 bases unmatched. The CDR3 has 16 amino acids. The CDR3 loop reads CASRGGAGVSTDTQYF. CDR3 sequence (DNA): TGTGCCAGCAGGGGAGGAGCGGGAGTGAGCACAGATACGCAGTATTTT.

The chain recombines TRBV19 with TRBJ2-7; D perhaps matches TRBD1 (6 bases). The length of the CDR3 is 14 residues. Per germline, CDR1 LNHDA and CDR2 SQIVND (reference sequence). Trimming removed 0 bases at V and 3 bases at J, with 9 bases between. For the CDR3, the DNA is TGTGCCAGTAGTATAGATAACAGGGTCTACGAGCAGTACTTC. Translating gives CASSIDNRVYEQYF. Full variable domain (missing parts from reference TRBV19 and TRBJ2-7): DGGITQSPKYLFRKEGQNVTLSCEQNLNHDAMYWYRQDPGQGLRLIYYSQIVNDFQKGDIAEGYSVSREKKESFPLTVTSAQKNPTAFYLCASSIDNRVYEQYFGPGTRLTVT.